The text below deals with one T cell receptor (beta chain). This specimen belongs to a study of blood T cell repertoires in COVID-19. TCRdb keeps only in-frame clones here, not all; method: immunoSEQ multiplex PCR. Here the sample spans some 99,000 clones, roughly 80% being singletons. This CDR3 is built from 13 residues. The V end lost 0 bases, the J end lost 3 bases, and 8 bases lay between the germline ends. CDR1 is GTSNPN and CDR2 is SVGIG in the germline V gene (reference sequence). The TCR was taken from a human donor in a cohort sampled during active or convalescent COVID-19. The chain uses TRBV30 and TRBJ1-1; tentatively, D is TRBD1 (6 bases). The sequencing input was peripheral blood. CDR3 in amino acids: CAWSVHRDTEAFF. The CDR3 DNA sequence: TGTGCCTGGAGTGTACACAGGGACACTGAAGCTTTCTTT.